The TCR beta chain described here comes from a study of T-cell memory formation after mild COVID-19. At the level of the study: Clustering of TCRs was largely donor specific.

TCRdb re-called the 5' RACE reads through MiXCR, storing one row per CDR3 protein. The profile shows some 100,000 distinct CDR3 sequences, around 10% of them singletons. Study-level findings and limits: Still unconfirmed is whether the second-wave clones peaking on day 37 recognized SARS-CoV-2. Some SARS-CoV-2-responding clones were already detected in memory before infection.

On this clonotype: The antigen is unknown.

This clonotype was obtained from a man aged 18 to 29 who had mild COVID-19 (a few samples of this study predate the infection). Cell type and time point are not known. The sample taken for sequencing was PBMCs or a T cell subset sorted from them (not recorded which).

In DNA, the CDR3 is TGTGCCAGCAGTTACCTCCAATCCACAGATACGCAGTATTTT. Its protein product is CASSYLQSTDTQYF. The chain links TRBV6-2 or TRBV6-3 to TRBJ2-3; D call uncertain. The ends were cut back, 2 bases at V and 2 bases at J, with 8 bases in the middle. From germline, CDR1 is MNHEY and CDR2 SVGEGT. CDR3 length: 14 residues.